The 8 T cell receptor beta chains reported below all come from one sample, sequenced in a study of T cell changes during pregnancy in multiple sclerosis. Data came from immunoSEQ multiplex PCR; TCRdb stores just in-frame clones and leaves some out. The sample consists of tens of thousands of clones, approximately 90% of them appearing once. The source material was CD4+ T cells from peripheral blood mononuclear cells, sampled before pregnancy. The receptor source for this set is a female donor with multiple sclerosis, enrolled in a pregnancy study.

V usage is TRBV2 and J usage is TRBJ2-5; perhaps TRBD2 as D (5 bases). The germline V gene has CDR1 SNHLY and CDR2 FYNNEI. The CDR3 is 13 amino acids. Trimming removed 8 bases from V and 4 bases from J, with 14 bases in between. CDR3 in amino acids: CASFWAGVETQYF. In DNA form, the CDR3 reads TGTGCCAGCTTCTGGGCCGGGGTAGAGACCCAGTACTTC.

The chain combines TRBV2 with TRBJ2-1, with 9 nucleotides matching TRBD2. V lost 5 bases to trimming and J lost 3 bases; unmatched junction nucleotides: 8. Per the germline V gene, CDR1 is SNHLY and CDR2 is FYNNEI. The CDR3 totals 16 residues. CDR3 coding DNA: TGTGCCAGCAGTAATTCGGGACTAGCCTTCTACAATGAGCAGTTCTTC. Encoded protein: CASSNSGLAFYNEQFF.

The gene calls are TRBV6-1 and TRBJ1-1; maybe TRBD1 (5 bases). The CDR3 runs to 13 residues. Per germline, CDR1 MNHNS and CDR2 SASEGT. V shed 1 base and J shed 6 bases, with 9 bases lying between them. CDR3 loop: CASSEVREAEAFF. The CDR3, as DNA: TGTGCCAGCAGTGAAGTCAGGGAGGCTGAAGCTTTCTTT.

The chain joins TRBV28 to TRBJ2-3; D is unresolved. The CDR3 has 14 amino acids. V was trimmed by 2 bases and J by 2 bases, leaving 8 bases between them. The germline V gene has CDR1 MDHEN and CDR2 SYDVKM. The CDR3 DNA sequence: TGTGCCAGCAGTTTACCTGGCCCCACAGATACGCAGTATTTT. Translation: CASSLPGPTDTQYF.

This sequence joins TRBV5-1 and TRBJ2-1; TRBD1 agrees at 8 bases. CDR3 length: 15 residues. Germline V gene lookup returns CDR1 SGHRS and CDR2 YFSETQ. V lost 3 bases to trimming and J lost 7 bases; unmatched junction nucleotides: 9. CDR3 bases: TGCGCCAGCAGCTCCGGGACAGGAATGGGGAATGAGCAGTTCTTC. Its translation is CASSSGTGMGNEQFF. Using reference TRBV5-1 and TRBJ2-1 for the parts outside the CDR3, the full variable domain is KAGVTQTPRYLIKTRGQQVTLSCSPISGHRSVSWYQQTPGQGLQFLFEYFSETQRNKGNFPGRFSGRQFSNSRSEMNVSTLELGDSALYLCASSSGTGMGNEQFFGPGTRLTVL.

This clone was recorded once. The chain employs TRBV5-1 and TRBJ2-3; TRBD1 matches at 7 bases. This CDR3 has 14 residues. Germline V gene lookup returns CDR1 SGHRS and CDR2 YFSETQ. V shed 0 bases, J shed 14 bases, and the junction held 12 bases outside the gene matches. CDR3 residues: CASSLAMRQGAWYF. The DNA for the CDR3 is TGCGCCAGCAGCTTGGCCATGAGACAGGGCGCTTGGTATTTT.

The V call is TRBV4-2, the J call TRBJ1-1; no definite D call. The germline gives CDR1 LGHNA, CDR2 YNFKEQ. The V gene lost 2 bases and the J gene lost 1 base, with 8 bases spanning the gap. The CDR3 extends over 14 amino acids. The CDR3 nucleotides read TGTGCCAGCAGCCAATCCGCGGGGAACACTGAAGCTTTCTTT. This gives the protein CASSQSAGNTEAFF.

The chain couples TRBV4-2 to TRBJ2-7; TRBD1 aligns across 11 bases. V was clipped by 1 base and J by 2 bases; unmatched bases: 4. The CDR3 loop spans 16 amino acids. CDR1 and CDR2 (germline): LGHNA, YNFKEQ. The CDR3: CASSQAQGQGAYEQYF. CDR3 bases: TGTGCCAGCAGCCAAGCCCAGGGACAGGGGGCCTACGAGCAGTACTTC.